The 8 T cell receptor beta chains in this list originate from one sample, sequenced in a study of Graves' ophthalmopathy and Graves' hyperthyroidism. TCR beta CDR3 amplification used RNA transcripts. The authors performed first-round RT-PCR with HTBI primers and then a second-round multiplex PCR. TCRdb ran MiXCR on the multiplex PCR reads and lists one entry per CDR3 protein. The sample includes roughly 480,000 distinct CDR3 sequences, approximately 15% of them seen just once. Specimen: blood. The receptors derive from a woman aged 30 to 39 with Graves' ophthalmopathy.

In the case of this clonotype: A much more abundant neighbour one base away suggests this may be a read error. Since no conserved phenylalanine or tryptophan closes the CDR3, a read error is the likely cause. This sequence joins TRBV20-1 and TRBJ1-5, with D unresolved. The germline CDR1 and CDR2 sequences are DFQATT and SNEGSKA (reference sequence). The V and J ends lost 6 bases and 2 bases respectively, with 17 bases between them. The CDR3 covers 15 residues. CDR3 sequence (DNA): TGCAGTGCCGCGAGCCTTCGTGGGGGCAATCAGCCCCAGCATTTG. This gives the protein CSAASLRGGNQPQHL.

This clonotype was recorded many times. The rearrangement joins TRBV24-1 to TRBJ1-1, with 9 bases identical to TRBD1. V lost 4 bases to trimming and J lost 7 bases; unmatched junction nucleotides: 3. Per the germline V gene, CDR1 is KGHDR and CDR2 is SFDVKD. This CDR3 is built from 13 residues. The CDR3 DNA is TGTGCCACCAGTGACAGGACAGGGGATGAAGCTTTCTTT. Protein product: CATSDRTGDEAFF.

This clonotype was seen repeatedly, ten times or more. The V call is TRBV6-1, the J call TRBJ1-2; a possible D gene is TRBD1 (5 bases). This CDR3 has 14 residues. V shed 4 bases and J shed 0 bases, with 9 bases lying between them. The germline CDR1 and CDR2 sequences are MNHNS and SASEGT. The CDR3 region is CASSGPGSNYGYTF. In DNA, the CDR3 is TGTGCCAGCAGTGGTCCAGGGTCTAACTATGGCTACACCTTC.

This clonotype occurred many times. This rearrangement joins TRBV2 to TRBJ1-1; D is unresolved. This CDR3 region has 12 residues. With 8 bases removed from V and 0 bases from J, the gap between germline ends came to 7 bases. Germline V lookup: CDR1 SNHLY, CDR2 FYNNEI. CDR3 coding DNA: TGTGCCAGCGGGAGGCTGAACACTGAAGCTTTCTTT. This translates into CASGRLNTEAFF.

The rearrangement uses TRBV6-1 and TRBJ2-5, with D perhaps TRBD1 or TRBD2 (5 bases each). The V gene's germline CDR1 is MNHNS and CDR2 SASEGT. This CDR3 contains 17 residues. V lost 5 bases, J lost 0 bases, and 19 bases lay in between. CDR3 nucleotides: TGTGCCAGCAGTCCCGGGGCCAACGCTAGGTACCAAGAGACCCAGTACTTC. Encoded protein: CASSPGANARYQETQYF.

The sample holds many counts of this clonotype. The chain links TRBV24-1 to TRBJ1-5, with 7 bases matching TRBD1. V shed 5 bases, J shed 2 bases, and the junction held 11 bases outside the gene matches. Germline-derived CDR1 and CDR2 are KGHDR and SFDVKD. CDR3 size: 17 residues. CDR3 bases: TGTGCCACCAGTGCCCCAGGGGGGGGCTCAGGCAATCAGCCCCAGCATTTT. It codes for CATSAPGGGSGNQPQHF.

This clonotype was counted a few times. J is TRBJ1-5 and V is TRBV7-2; D gene unclear. The V end was cut by 6 bases, the J end by 5 bases, with 11 bases between. Germline values: CDR1 SGHTA, CDR2 FQGNSA. The CDR3 has 13 residues. For the CDR3, the DNA is TGTGCCAGCAGTAAGGACCGTGATCAGCCCCAGCATTTT. This translates into CASSKDRDQPQHF. Full variable domain (outside the CDR3, taken from reference TRBV7-2 and TRBJ1-5): GAGVSQSPSNKVTEKGKDVELRCDPISGHTALYWYRQSLGQGLEFLIYFQGNSAPDKSGLPSDRFSAERTGGSVSTLTIQRTQQEDSAVYLCASSKDRDQPQHFGDGTRLSIL.

This clonotype was observed many times. The chain links TRBV18 to TRBJ1-1; TRBD1 agrees at 7 bases. V lost 6 bases to trimming and J lost 0 bases; unmatched junction nucleotides: 10. Germline V CDR1 and CDR2: KGHSH, LQKENI. The CDR3 is 16 residues long. DNA of the CDR3: TGTGCCAGCTCCCTAGCTAGGGGACAGCTGAACACTGAAGCTTTCTTT. Residues: CASSLARGQLNTEAFF.